This passage covers 9 T cell receptor beta chains from one sample sequenced in a study of neoadjuvant nivolumab and ipilimumab in lung cancer. Only in-frame clones appear in the TCRdb table, and some are missing; sequencing was by immunoSEQ multiplex PCR. The sample has 40,000 to 55,000 clones; roughly 90% are singletons. The starting material was blood, obtained before neoadjuvant nivolumab, alone or with ipilimumab. The receptors derive from an adult with non-small cell lung cancer. Some clones in this sample may be carry-over from other donors' samples.

The rearrangement links TRBV30 to TRBJ1-4; 9 nucleotides agree with TRBD1. Germline loops: CDR1 GTSNPN, CDR2 SVGIG (reference sequence). V trimming: 0 bases; J trimming: 7 bases; junction bases outside the gene matches: 3. The CDR3 length is 14 residues. CDR3 protein: CAWSVQGAGEKLFF. CDR3 DNA: TGTGCCTGGAGTGTACAGGGGGCAGGTGAAAAACTGTTTTTT.

This clone was seen only once. The V call is TRBV5-1, the J call TRBJ2-7; D unclear. This CDR3 comprises 11 residues. The V end lost 4 bases, the J end lost 3 bases, and 5 bases lay between the germline ends. Per the germline V gene, CDR1 is SGHRS and CDR2 is YFSETQ. As DNA, the CDR3 is TGCGCCAGCAGCCCCGGCTACGAGCAGTACTTC. Its protein is CASSPGYEQYF. Looking up the rest from reference TRBV5-1 and TRBJ2-7 gives the full variable domain: KAGVTQTPRYLIKTRGQQVTLSCSPISGHRSVSWYQQTPGQGLQFLFEYFSETQRNKGNFPGRFSGRQFSNSRSEMNVSTLELGDSALYLCASSPGYEQYFGPGTRLTVT.

The V call is TRBV5-4, the J call TRBJ2-1; 7 bases line up with TRBD2. Germline values: CDR1 SGHNT, CDR2 YYREEE (reference sequence). V shed 4 bases and J 2 bases; nucleotides not matched to a gene: 6. This CDR3 region has 15 residues. The CDR3 DNA reads TGTGCCAGCAGCCGAGCGGGACTCGCCTACAATGAGCAGTTCTTC. This encodes CASSRAGLAYNEQFF.

In its sample, this clone was seen once. The chain recombines TRBV7-6 with TRBJ1-1; D unresolved. Looked up from germline, CDR1 is SGHVS and CDR2 is FNYEAQ. The CDR3 contains 13 residues. V shed 0 bases and J shed 7 bases, with 9 bases lying between them. CDR3 in DNA: TGTGCCAGCAGCTTAGCGCGGGGTTTTGAAGCTTTCTTT. Its translation: CASSLARGFEAFF.

This chain links TRBV29-1 with TRBJ2-1; the match to TRBD2 covers 11 bases. CDR3 length: 15 residues. V lost 5 bases, J lost 6 bases, and 9 bases stayed unmatched. Germline CDR1 SQVTM, CDR2 ANQGSEA. The CDR3 nucleotides are TGCAGCGTTAAGCGAAATAGCGGGAGGGGCAATGAGCAGTTCTTC. It is translated as CSVKRNSGRGNEQFF.

The rearrangement links TRBV18 to TRBJ2-5; D remains unclear. The CDR3 contains 13 residues. V was clipped by 3 bases and J by 5 bases, with 10 bases between them. Germline V lookup: CDR1 KGHSH, CDR2 LQKENI. This chain's CDR3 is CASSPLAAETQYF. The CDR3 bases are TGTGCCAGCTCACCCCTCGCAGCTGAGACCCAGTACTTC.

Only one count was recorded for this clone. The chain combines TRBV10-2 with TRBJ2-7; TRBD2 agrees at 10 bases. V lost 0 bases to trimming and J lost 5 bases; unmatched junction nucleotides: 4. The CDR3 extends over 15 amino acids. From germline, CDR1 is WSHSY and CDR2 SAAADI. CDR3 loop: CASSESSGRGHEQYF. The CDR3 coding sequence is TGCGCCAGCAGTGAGTCCAGCGGGAGGGGCCACGAGCAGTACTTC.

V is TRBV4-3 and J is TRBJ2-1; 9 bases map to TRBD1. After removal of 3 bases from V and 7 bases from J, the junction contained 4 bases not matched to a gene. Germline CDR1 LGHNA, CDR2 YSLEER. The CDR3 covers 14 residues. In nucleotides, the CDR3 is TGCGCCAGCAGCCATTCGGACAGGGGAAATGAGCAGTTCTTC. Translated: CASSHSDRGNEQFF.

The rearrangement joins TRBV10-3 to TRBJ1-2; TRBD1 aligns across 10 bases. V lost 6 bases to trimming and J lost 2 bases; unmatched junction nucleotides: 3. The CDR3 covers 14 residues. The germline V gene encodes CDR1 ENHRY and CDR2 SYGVKD. The chain's CDR3 is CAIRLTGGNYGYTF. The CDR3, as DNA: TGTGCCATCAGATTGACAGGGGGCAACTATGGCTACACCTTC.